This T cell receptor (beta chain) comes out of a study of blood T cell repertoires in COVID-19. Study-wide background: Acute-phase and convalescent COVID-19 samples originated in the United States, Italy and Spain.

The CDR3 spans 16 residues. The germline gives CDR1 SGHNT, CDR2 YYREEE (reference sequence). The junction had 11 bases not matched to a gene; V was cut back by 4 bases and J by 5 bases. This clone was seen a single time. The assay was immunoSEQ multiplex PCR, and TCRdb's table has in-frame clones only and misses some. The sample includes over 300,000 clones, over 75% of them seen just once. Everyone who took part was 18 to 89 years old, and they came from about two dozen US areas. Sequenced sample: PBMCs or T cells enriched from blood (not recorded which). V gene TRBV5-4 combines with J gene TRBJ2-3, with TRBD1 matching over 9 bases. This TCR came from a woman between 40 and 55 years old who had recovered from COVID-19. In nucleotides, the CDR3 is TGTGCCAGCAGCCGGGTCAAGGACAGGGGAAGAGATACGCAGTATTTT. Translating it yields CASSRVKDRGRDTQYF.